What follows is one T cell receptor beta chain and its context. Its antigen is not known. The V gene lost 1 base and the J gene lost 4 bases, with 13 bases spanning the gap. The length of the CDR3 is 16 residues. Germline values: CDR1 SGHTA, CDR2 FQGNSA. This sample is part of a study of beta chain features in type 1 diabetes. Study in general: Researchers looked at about 110 million sorted cells across all samples. The study, taken as a whole, reports: When VDJ junctions were examined, type 1 diabetes patients showed fewer insertions and more deletions.

The investigators reverse transcribed all of the isolated RNA, so they sequenced expressed TCRB transcripts. The data were produced by immunoSEQ multiplex PCR, yet TCRdb's version contains in-frame clones alone and is incomplete. The sample consists of 350,000 to 400,000 clones, about 15% of them appearing once. This receptor was identified in a young woman in good health. The chain joins TRBV7-2 to TRBJ2-2; the D gene is possibly TRBD2 (6 bases). Material for sequencing was naive CD4+ T cells from blood. CDR3 bases: TGTGCCAGCAGCTTAGAGGGCGCGGGGAGCACCGGGGAGCTGTTTTTT. Translating gives CASSLEGAGSTGELFF.